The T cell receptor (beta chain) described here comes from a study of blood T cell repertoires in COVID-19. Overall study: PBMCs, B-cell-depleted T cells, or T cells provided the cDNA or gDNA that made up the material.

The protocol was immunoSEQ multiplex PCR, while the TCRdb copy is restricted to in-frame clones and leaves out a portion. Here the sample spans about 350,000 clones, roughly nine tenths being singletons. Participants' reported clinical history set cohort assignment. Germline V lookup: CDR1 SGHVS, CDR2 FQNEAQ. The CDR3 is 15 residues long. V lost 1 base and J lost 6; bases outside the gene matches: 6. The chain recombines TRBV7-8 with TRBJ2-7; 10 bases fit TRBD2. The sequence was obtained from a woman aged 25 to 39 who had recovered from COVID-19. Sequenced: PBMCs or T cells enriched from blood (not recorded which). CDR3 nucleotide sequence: TGTGCCAGCAGCTTAGATCCAGCGGGGGGGCTCGAGCAGTACTTC. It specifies CASSLDPAGGLEQYF.